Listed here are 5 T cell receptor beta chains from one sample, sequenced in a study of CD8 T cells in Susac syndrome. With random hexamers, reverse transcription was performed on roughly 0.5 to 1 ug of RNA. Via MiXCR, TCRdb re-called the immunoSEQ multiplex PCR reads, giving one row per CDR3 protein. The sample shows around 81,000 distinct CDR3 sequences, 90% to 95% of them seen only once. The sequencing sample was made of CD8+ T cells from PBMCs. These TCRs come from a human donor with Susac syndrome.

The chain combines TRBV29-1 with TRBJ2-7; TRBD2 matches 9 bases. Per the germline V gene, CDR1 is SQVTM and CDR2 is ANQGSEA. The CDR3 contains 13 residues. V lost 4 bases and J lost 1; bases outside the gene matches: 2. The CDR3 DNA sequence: TGCAGCGTTGGAACTAGCGGGTCCTACGAGCAGTACTTC. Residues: CSVGTSGSYEQYF.

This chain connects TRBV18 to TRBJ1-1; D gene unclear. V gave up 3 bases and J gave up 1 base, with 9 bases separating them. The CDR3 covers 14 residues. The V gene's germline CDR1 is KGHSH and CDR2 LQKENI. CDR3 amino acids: CASSPIDWNTEAFF. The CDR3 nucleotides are TGTGCCAGCTCACCCATAGACTGGAACACTGAAGCTTTCTTT.

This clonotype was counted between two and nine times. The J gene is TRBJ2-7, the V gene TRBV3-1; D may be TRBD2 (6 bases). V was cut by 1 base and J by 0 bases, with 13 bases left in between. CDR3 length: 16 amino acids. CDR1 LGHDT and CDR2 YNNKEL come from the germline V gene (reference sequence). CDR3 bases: TGTGCCAGCAGCCAAGGGTCGGGACTCGACTCCTACGAGCAGTACTTC. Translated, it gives CASSQGSGLDSYEQYF.

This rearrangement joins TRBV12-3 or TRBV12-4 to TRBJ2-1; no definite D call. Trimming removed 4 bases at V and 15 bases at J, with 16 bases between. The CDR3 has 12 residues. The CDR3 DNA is TGTGCCAGCAGTTCTAATCCCCCCAGTCGGTTCTTC. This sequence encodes CASSSNPPSRFF.

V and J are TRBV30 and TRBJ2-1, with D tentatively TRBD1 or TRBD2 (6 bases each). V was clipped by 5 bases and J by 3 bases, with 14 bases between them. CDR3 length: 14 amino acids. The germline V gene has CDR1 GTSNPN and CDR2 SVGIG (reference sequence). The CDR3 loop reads CAWVGGGFYNEQFF. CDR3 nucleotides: TGTGCCTGGGTCGGGGGCGGCTTCTACAATGAGCAGTTCTTC.